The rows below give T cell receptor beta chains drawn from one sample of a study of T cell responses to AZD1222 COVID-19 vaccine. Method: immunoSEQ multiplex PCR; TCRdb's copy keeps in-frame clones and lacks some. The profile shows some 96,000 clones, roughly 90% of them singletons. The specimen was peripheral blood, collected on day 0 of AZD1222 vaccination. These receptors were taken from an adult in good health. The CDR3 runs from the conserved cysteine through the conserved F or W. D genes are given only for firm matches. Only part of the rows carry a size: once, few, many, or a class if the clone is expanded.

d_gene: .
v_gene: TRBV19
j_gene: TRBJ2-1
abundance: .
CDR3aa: CASSPIPSGPHNEQFF
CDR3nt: TGTGCCAGTAGCCCAATACCTTCCGGACCTCATAATGAGCAGTTCTTC

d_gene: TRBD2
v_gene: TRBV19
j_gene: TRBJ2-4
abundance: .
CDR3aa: CASSIAGGAKNIQYF
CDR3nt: TGTGCCAGTAGTATAGCGGGAGGAGCCAAAAACATTCAGTACTTC

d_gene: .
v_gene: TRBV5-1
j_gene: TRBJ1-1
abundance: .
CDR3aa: CASSLEGLENTEAFF
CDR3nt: TGCGCCAGCAGCTTGGAAGGGTTGGAGAACACTGAAGCTTTCTTT

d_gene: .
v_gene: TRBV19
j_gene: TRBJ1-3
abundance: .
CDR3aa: CASSMGPGENTIYF
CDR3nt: TGTGCCAGTAGTATGGGACCGGGGGAAAACACCATATATTTT

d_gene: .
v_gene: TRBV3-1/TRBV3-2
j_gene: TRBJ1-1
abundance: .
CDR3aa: CASSHYRENTEAFF
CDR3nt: TGTGCCAGCAGCCACTACAGGGAAAACACTGAAGCTTTCTTT

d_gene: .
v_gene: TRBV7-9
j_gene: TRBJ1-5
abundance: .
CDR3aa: CASSPAGSNQPQHF
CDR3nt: TGTGCCAGCAGCCCCGCCGGAAGCAATCAGCCCCAGCATTTT

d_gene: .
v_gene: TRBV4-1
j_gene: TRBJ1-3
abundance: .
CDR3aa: CASSQDQRGAGNTIYF
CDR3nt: TGCGCCAGCAGCCAAGATCAACGGGGGGCTGGAAACACCATATATTTT

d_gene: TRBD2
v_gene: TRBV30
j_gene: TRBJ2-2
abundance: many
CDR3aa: CAWSLGLAGAAGELFF
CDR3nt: TGTGCCTGGAGTCTTGGACTAGCGGGAGCGGCCGGGGAGCTGTTTTTT

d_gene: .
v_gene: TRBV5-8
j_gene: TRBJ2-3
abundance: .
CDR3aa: CASSFGSTDTQYF
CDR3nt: TGTGCCAGCAGCTTTGGGAGCACAGATACGCAGTATTTT

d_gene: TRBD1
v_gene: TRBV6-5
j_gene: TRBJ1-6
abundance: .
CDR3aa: CASSGQANSPLHF
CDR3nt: TGTGCCAGCAGCGGACAGGCAAATTCACCCCTCCACTTT

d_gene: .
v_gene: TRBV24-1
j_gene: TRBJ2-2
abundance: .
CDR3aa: CATSQPDTGELFF
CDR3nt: TGTGCCACCAGCCAACCTGACACCGGGGAGCTGTTTTTT

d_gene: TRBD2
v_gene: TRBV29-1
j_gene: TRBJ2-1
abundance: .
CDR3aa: CSVGGLAAEQFF
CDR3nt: TGCAGCGTTGGGGGACTAGCAGCTGAGCAGTTCTTC

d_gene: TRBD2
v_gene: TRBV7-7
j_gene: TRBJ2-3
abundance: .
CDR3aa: CASSLGEGITGTDTQYF
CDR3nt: TGTGCCAGCAGCTTAGGGGAGGGGATAACGGGCACAGATACGCAGTATTTT

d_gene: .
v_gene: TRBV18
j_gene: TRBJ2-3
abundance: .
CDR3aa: CASSPAQTGADTQYF
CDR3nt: TGTGCCAGCTCACCTGCACAGACTGGGGCAGATACGCAGTATTTT

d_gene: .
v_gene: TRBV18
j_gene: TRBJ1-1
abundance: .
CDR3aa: CASSPSAVNTEAFF
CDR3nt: TGTGCCAGCTCCCCATCGGCGGTGAACACTGAAGCTTTCTTT

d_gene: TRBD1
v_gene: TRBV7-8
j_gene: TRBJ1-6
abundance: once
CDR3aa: CASRIGQGAPYNSPLHF
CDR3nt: TGTGCCAGCAGGATAGGACAGGGGGCCCCCTATAATTCACCCCTCCACTTT

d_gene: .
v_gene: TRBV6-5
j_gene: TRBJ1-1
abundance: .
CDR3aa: CASSPQGFEAFF
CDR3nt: TGTGCCAGCAGTCCGCAGGGGTTTGAAGCTTTCTTT

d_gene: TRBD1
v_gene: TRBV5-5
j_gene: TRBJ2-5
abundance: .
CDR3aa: CASSLPRFRGQETQYF
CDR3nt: TGTGCCAGCAGCCTACCCCGCTTCAGGGGGCAAGAGACCCAGTACTTC

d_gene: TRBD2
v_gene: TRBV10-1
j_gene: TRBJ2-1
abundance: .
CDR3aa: CASSGLAGVMSEQFF
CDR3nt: TGCGCCAGCAGTGGCTTAGCGGGAGTAATGAGTGAGCAGTTCTTC

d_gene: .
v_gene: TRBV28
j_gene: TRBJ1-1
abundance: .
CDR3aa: CASSPSGSRDTEAFF
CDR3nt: TGTGCCAGCAGCCCCAGTGGTTCTCGGGACACTGAAGCTTTCTTT

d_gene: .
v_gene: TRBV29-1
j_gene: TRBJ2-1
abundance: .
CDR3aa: CSVGRLGNEQFF
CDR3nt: TGCAGCGTTGGTAGACTAGGGAATGAGCAGTTCTTC

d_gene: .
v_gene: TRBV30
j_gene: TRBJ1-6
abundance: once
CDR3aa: CAWEGQRNSPLHF
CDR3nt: TGTGCCTGGGAAGGACAGAGGAATTCACCCCTCCACTTT

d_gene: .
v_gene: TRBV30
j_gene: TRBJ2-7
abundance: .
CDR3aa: CAWSITAYEQYF
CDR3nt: TGTGCCTGGAGTATAACAGCCTACGAGCAGTACTTC

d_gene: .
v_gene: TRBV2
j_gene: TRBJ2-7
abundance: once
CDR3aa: CASSSLATYEQYF
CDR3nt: TGTGCCAGCAGCTCGCTGGCGACCTACGAGCAGTACTTC

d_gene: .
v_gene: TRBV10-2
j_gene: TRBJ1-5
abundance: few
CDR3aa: CASSESGWTVGNQPQHF
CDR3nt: TGCGCCAGCAGTGAGTCGGGGTGGACAGTGGGCAATCAGCCCCAGCATTTT

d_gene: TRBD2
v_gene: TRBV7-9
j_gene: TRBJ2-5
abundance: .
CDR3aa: CASSFGLAEETQYF
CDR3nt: TGTGCCAGCAGCTTCGGACTAGCGGAAGAGACCCAGTACTTC

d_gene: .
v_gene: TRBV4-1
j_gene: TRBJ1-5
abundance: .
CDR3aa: CASSLRGNQPQHF
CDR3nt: TGCGCCAGCAGTCTCCGTGGCAATCAGCCCCAGCATTTT

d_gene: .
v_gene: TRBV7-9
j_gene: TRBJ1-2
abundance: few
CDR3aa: CASSPQSPDPDF
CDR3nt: TGTGCCAGCAGCCCCCAATCCCCTGACCCTGACTTC

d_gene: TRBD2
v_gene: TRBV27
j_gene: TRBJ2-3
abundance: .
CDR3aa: CASSLFGTRMDTQYF
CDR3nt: TGTGCCAGCAGTTTATTTGGGACTAGAATGGATACGCAGTATTTT

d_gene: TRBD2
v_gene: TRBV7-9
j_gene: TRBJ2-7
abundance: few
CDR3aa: CASSFGGRGPEQYF
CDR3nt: TGTGCCAGCAGCTTTGGCGGGAGAGGTCCCGAGCAGTACTTC

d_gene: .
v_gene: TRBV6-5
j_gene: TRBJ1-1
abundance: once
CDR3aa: CASSLRPMGNTEAFF
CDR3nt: TGTGCCAGCAGTTTAAGGCCAATGGGGAACACTGAAGCTTTCTTT

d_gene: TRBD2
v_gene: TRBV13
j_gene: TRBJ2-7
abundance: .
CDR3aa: CASTQLAGGPLPYEQYF
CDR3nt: TGTGCCAGCACCCAACTAGCGGGAGGGCCTCTTCCCTACGAGCAGTACTTC

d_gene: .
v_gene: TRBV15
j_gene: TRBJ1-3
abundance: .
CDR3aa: CATSSYLRTGYSGNTIYF
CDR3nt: TGCGCCACCAGCAGCTACTTACGAACAGGTTACTCTGGAAACACCATATATTTT

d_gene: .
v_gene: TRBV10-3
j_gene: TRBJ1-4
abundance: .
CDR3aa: CAISDQYEKLFF
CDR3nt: TGTGCCATCAGTGATCAGTATGAAAAACTGTTTTTT

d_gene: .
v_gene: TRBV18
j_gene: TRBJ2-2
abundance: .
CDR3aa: CASFERNTGELFF
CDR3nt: TGTGCCAGCTTTGAGCGTAACACCGGGGAGCTGTTTTTT

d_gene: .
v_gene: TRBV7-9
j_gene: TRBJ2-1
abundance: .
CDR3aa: CASSSFGHGDEQFF
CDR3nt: TGTGCCAGCAGCTCCTTCGGACACGGGGATGAGCAGTTCTTC

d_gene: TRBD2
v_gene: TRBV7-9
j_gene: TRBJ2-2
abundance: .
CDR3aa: CASSWGTSGAGELFF
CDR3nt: TGTGCCAGCAGCTGGGGGACTAGCGGGGCCGGGGAGCTGTTTTTT

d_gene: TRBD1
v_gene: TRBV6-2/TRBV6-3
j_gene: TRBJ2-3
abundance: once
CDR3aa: CASSYWDRGTDTQYF
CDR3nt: TGTGCCAGCAGTTACTGGGACAGGGGAACAGATACGCAGTATTTT

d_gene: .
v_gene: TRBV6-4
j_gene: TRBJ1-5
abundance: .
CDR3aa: CASSDGGAGPQHF
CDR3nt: TGTGCCAGCAGTGACGGGGGGGCTGGGCCCCAGCATTTT

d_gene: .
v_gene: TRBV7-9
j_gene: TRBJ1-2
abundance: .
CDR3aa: CASSLAGGAGYTF
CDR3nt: TGTGCCAGCAGCTTGGCTGGGGGCGCCGGCTACACCTTC

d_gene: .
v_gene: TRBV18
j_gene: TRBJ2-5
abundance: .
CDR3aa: CASPTETDF
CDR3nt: TGTGCCAGCCCGACTGAAACGGACTTC

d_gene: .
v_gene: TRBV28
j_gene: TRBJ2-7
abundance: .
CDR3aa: CASSLGRREQYF
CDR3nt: TGTGCCAGCAGTTTAGGGAGGCGCGAGCAGTACTTC

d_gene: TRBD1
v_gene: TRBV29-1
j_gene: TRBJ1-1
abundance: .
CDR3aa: CSVGGQREAFF
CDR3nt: TGCAGCGTGGGGGGACAGAGAGAAGCTTTCTTT

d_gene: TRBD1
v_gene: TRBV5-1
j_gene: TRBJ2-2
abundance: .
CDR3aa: CASSGGQPTGELFF
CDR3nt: TGCGCCAGCAGCGGGGGACAGCCCACCGGGGAGCTGTTTTTT

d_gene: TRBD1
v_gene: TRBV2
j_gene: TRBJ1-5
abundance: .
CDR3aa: CASTDREGNQPQHF
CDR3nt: TGTGCCAGCACAGACAGGGAAGGCAATCAGCCCCAGCATTTT

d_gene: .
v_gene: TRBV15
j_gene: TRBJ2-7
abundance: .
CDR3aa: CATSRDQRVGEQYF
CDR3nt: TGTGCCACCAGCAGAGATCAGCGGGTTGGCGAGCAGTACTTC

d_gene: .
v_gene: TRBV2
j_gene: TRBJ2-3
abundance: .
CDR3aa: CASSESLGTDTQYF
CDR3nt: TGTGCCAGCAGTGAATCGCTGGGCACAGATACGCAGTATTTT

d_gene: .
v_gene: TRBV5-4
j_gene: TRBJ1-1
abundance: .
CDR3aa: CASSEDSGNTEAFF
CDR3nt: TGTGCCAGCAGCGAGGACAGCGGAAACACTGAAGCTTTCTTT

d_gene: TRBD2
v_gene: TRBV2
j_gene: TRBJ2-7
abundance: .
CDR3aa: CASSKPGLAGYEQYF
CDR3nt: TGTGCCAGCAGTAAACCGGGACTAGCGGGGTACGAGCAGTACTTC

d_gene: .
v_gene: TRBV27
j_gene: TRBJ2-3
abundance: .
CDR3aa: CASSLRRGPYTDTQYF
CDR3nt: TGTGCCAGCAGTTTAAGGAGGGGGCCCTACACAGATACGCAGTATTTT

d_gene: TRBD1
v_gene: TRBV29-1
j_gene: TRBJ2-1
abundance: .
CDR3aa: CSAVRDRGYNEQFF
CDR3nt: TGCAGCGCCGTCCGGGACAGGGGCTACAATGAGCAGTTCTTC

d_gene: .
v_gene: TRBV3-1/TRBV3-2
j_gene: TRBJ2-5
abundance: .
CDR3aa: CASSQDGASDIQETQYF
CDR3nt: TGTGCCAGCAGCCAAGATGGGGCTAGCGACATCCAAGAGACCCAGTACTTC

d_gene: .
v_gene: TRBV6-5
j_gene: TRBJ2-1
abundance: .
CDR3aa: CASLKAESYNEQFF
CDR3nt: TGTGCCAGCCTGAAGGCAGAGTCCTACAATGAGCAGTTCTTC

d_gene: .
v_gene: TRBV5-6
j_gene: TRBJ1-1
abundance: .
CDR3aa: CASSLIRAGEAFF
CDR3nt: TGTGCCAGCAGCTTGATACGGGCGGGTGAAGCTTTCTTT